A selection of T cell receptor beta chains follows, all from one sample in a study of spatial heterogeneity in lung cancer. TCRdb re-analysed the 5' RACE reads in MiXCR, keeping a single row per CDR3 protein. The sample carries about 40,000 distinct CDR3 sequences, 5% to 6.5% recorded once. The sequenced sample was PBMCs, obtained at surgery. Source of these receptors: a female donor with early-stage non-small cell lung cancer. Both conserved end residues are part of each CDR3. D genes are given only for firm matches. Only some rows state a clone size, as once, few, many or a class for expanded clones.

D gene: .; V gene: TRBV27; clone size: few; J gene: TRBJ1-3; CDR3 length: 15; CDR3 protein: CASSYDGDSGNTIYF; CDR3 DNA: TGTGCCAGCAGTTATGACGGCGACTCTGGAAACACCATATATTTT
D gene: .; V gene: TRBV7-7; clone size: many; J gene: TRBJ2-5; CDR3 length: 17; CDR3 protein: CASSLSSATGRSETQYF; CDR3 DNA: TGTGCCAGCAGCTTAAGTTCCGCTACAGGGAGGAGTGAGACCCAGTACTTC
D gene: TRBD2; V gene: TRBV12-3/TRBV12-4; clone size: .; J gene: TRBJ2-1; CDR3 length: 16; CDR3 protein: CAGSLASSGGRDEQFF; CDR3 DNA: TGTGCCGGCAGTTTAGCGTCTAGCGGGGGGCGCGATGAGCAGTTCTTC
D gene: TRBD1; V gene: TRBV9; clone size: many; J gene: TRBJ2-7; CDR3 length: 15; CDR3 protein: CASSAGTDPSYEQYF; CDR3 DNA: TGTGCCAGCAGCGCGGGGACAGACCCCTCCTACGAGCAGTACTTC
D gene: TRBD1; V gene: TRBV5-4; clone size: .; J gene: TRBJ2-4; CDR3 length: 15; CDR3 protein: CASSILRGPKNIQYF; CDR3 DNA: TGTGCCAGCAGCATCCTCAGGGGGCCCAAAAACATTCAGTACTTC
D gene: TRBD1; V gene: TRBV27; clone size: .; J gene: TRBJ2-7; CDR3 length: 15; CDR3 protein: CASSSPGTGSYEQYF; CDR3 DNA: TGTGCCAGCAGTTCACCCGGGACAGGAAGCTACGAGCAGTACTTC
D gene: .; V gene: TRBV6-5; clone size: .; J gene: TRBJ1-2; CDR3 length: 12; CDR3 protein: CASMGRRYGYTF; CDR3 DNA: TGTGCCAGCATGGGACGTCGCTATGGCTACACCTTC
D gene: .; V gene: TRBV12-3/TRBV12-4; clone size: .; J gene: TRBJ1-2; CDR3 length: 11; CDR3 protein: CASSYGEGYTF; CDR3 DNA: TGTGCCAGCAGCTACGGGGAAGGCTACACCTTC
D gene: .; V gene: TRBV12-3/TRBV12-4; clone size: many; J gene: TRBJ1-1; CDR3 length: 15; CDR3 protein: CASSLAGGVGTEAFF; CDR3 DNA: TGTGCCAGCAGTTTGGCCGGGGGCGTAGGGACTGAAGCTTTCTTT
D gene: TRBD1; V gene: TRBV28; clone size: many; J gene: TRBJ2-7; CDR3 length: 15; CDR3 protein: CASRAAGGYPLEQYF; CDR3 DNA: TGTGCCAGCAGAGCGGCAGGGGGCTACCCCCTCGAGCAGTACTTC
D gene: TRBD1; V gene: TRBV27; clone size: many; J gene: TRBJ2-1; CDR3 length: 13; CDR3 protein: CASSPGQGNEQFF; CDR3 DNA: TGTGCCAGCAGCCCAGGACAGGGCAATGAGCAGTTCTTC
D gene: TRBD1; V gene: TRBV29-1; clone size: many; J gene: TRBJ2-7; CDR3 length: 15; CDR3 protein: CSVPRTGGESYEQYF; CDR3 DNA: TGCAGCGTTCCTAGGACAGGGGGCGAATCCTACGAGCAGTACTTC
D gene: TRBD1; V gene: TRBV27; clone size: many; J gene: TRBJ2-3; CDR3 length: 15; CDR3 protein: CASSLGGQGGDTQYF; CDR3 DNA: TGTGCCAGCAGTTTAGGGGGACAGGGCGGGGATACGCAGTATTTT
D gene: .; V gene: TRBV5-1; clone size: .; J gene: TRBJ1-1; CDR3 length: 15; CDR3 protein: CASSLEPGTNTEAFF; CDR3 DNA: TGCGCCAGCAGCTTGGAGCCAGGGACGAACACTGAAGCTTTCTTT
D gene: .; V gene: TRBV5-1; clone size: .; J gene: TRBJ1-1; CDR3 length: 14; CDR3 protein: CASSLAPDGLEAFF; CDR3 DNA: TGCGCCAGCAGCTTGGCCCCGGACGGCCTTGAAGCTTTCTTT
D gene: .; V gene: TRBV12-3/TRBV12-4; clone size: .; J gene: TRBJ2-5; CDR3 length: 13; CDR3 protein: CASSLNRKETQYF; CDR3 DNA: TGTGCCAGCAGTTTAAACCGGAAAGAGACCCAGTACTTC
D gene: TRBD1; V gene: TRBV29-1; clone size: many; J gene: TRBJ2-7; CDR3 length: 14; CDR3 protein: CSVEGDRVPYEQYF; CDR3 DNA: TGCAGCGTTGAGGGGGACAGGGTTCCCTACGAGCAGTACTTC
D gene: .; V gene: TRBV9; clone size: few; J gene: TRBJ2-1; CDR3 length: 13; CDR3 protein: CASSATGTNEQFF; CDR3 DNA: TGTGCCAGCAGCGCGACAGGCACCAATGAGCAGTTCTTC
D gene: TRBD2; V gene: TRBV20-1; clone size: many; J gene: TRBJ2-1; CDR3 length: 14; CDR3 protein: CSAKGLAGVNEQFF; CDR3 DNA: TGCAGTGCTAAGGGACTAGCGGGCGTAAATGAGCAGTTCTTC
D gene: .; V gene: TRBV18; clone size: few; J gene: TRBJ1-2; CDR3 length: 12; CDR3 protein: CASSPREVGYTF; CDR3 DNA: TGTGCCAGCTCACCACGAGAGGTTGGCTACACCTTC
D gene: .; V gene: TRBV7-3; clone size: few; J gene: TRBJ2-2; CDR3 length: 15; CDR3 protein: CASSLTDGNTGELFF; CDR3 DNA: TGTGCCAGCAGCTTAACGGACGGGAACACCGGGGAGCTGTTTTTT
D gene: TRBD2; V gene: TRBV9; clone size: many; J gene: TRBJ2-5; CDR3 length: 16; CDR3 protein: CASSVGGLAGQETQYF; CDR3 DNA: TGTGCCAGCAGCGTTGGCGGACTAGCGGGGCAAGAGACCCAGTACTTC
D gene: TRBD1; V gene: TRBV30; clone size: many; J gene: TRBJ1-1; CDR3 length: 12; CDR3 protein: CAWRTGVTEAFF; CDR3 DNA: TGTGCCTGGAGGACAGGGGTAACTGAAGCTTTCTTT
D gene: .; V gene: TRBV7-6; clone size: many; J gene: TRBJ1-3; CDR3 length: 11; CDR3 protein: CASSLGNTIYF; CDR3 DNA: TGTGCCAGCAGCTTAGGAAACACCATATATTTT
D gene: .; V gene: TRBV2; clone size: many; J gene: TRBJ1-6; CDR3 length: 13; CDR3 protein: CASNRERNSPLHF; CDR3 DNA: TGTGCCAGCAACAGGGAAAGAAATTCACCCCTCCACTTT
D gene: .; V gene: TRBV6-6; clone size: many; J gene: TRBJ2-7; CDR3 length: 18; CDR3 protein: CASSYPRTRGHNAYEQYF; CDR3 DNA: TGTGCCAGCAGTTACCCCAGGACAAGGGGCCACAACGCCTACGAGCAGTACTTC
D gene: TRBD1; V gene: TRBV24-1; clone size: medium-sized; J gene: TRBJ2-2; CDR3 length: 16; CDR3 protein: CATSDPGGSNTGELFF; CDR3 DNA: TGTGCCACCAGTGACCCAGGGGGTTCTAACACCGGGGAGCTGTTTTTT
D gene: TRBD1; V gene: TRBV4-1; clone size: .; J gene: TRBJ2-3; CDR3 length: 16; CDR3 protein: CASSQVGTGVADTQYF; CDR3 DNA: TGCGCCAGCAGCCAAGTAGGGACAGGGGTTGCAGATACGCAGTATTTT
D gene: .; V gene: TRBV10-3; clone size: many; J gene: TRBJ2-2; CDR3 length: 14; CDR3 protein: CAISDRGYTGELFF; CDR3 DNA: TGTGCCATCAGTGACAGGGGCTATACCGGGGAGCTGTTTTTT
D gene: TRBD1; V gene: TRBV20-1; clone size: many; J gene: TRBJ2-5; CDR3 length: 13; CDR3 protein: CSALDRGGETQYF; CDR3 DNA: TGCAGTGCTCTGGACAGGGGAGGAGAGACCCAGTACTTC
D gene: .; V gene: TRBV3-1; clone size: many; J gene: TRBJ1-2; CDR3 length: 12; CDR3 protein: CASSRSYDGYTF; CDR3 DNA: TGTGCCAGCAGCAGGAGTTATGACGGCTACACCTTC
D gene: .; V gene: TRBV5-1; clone size: few; J gene: TRBJ2-5; CDR3 length: 15; CDR3 protein: CASSSSAGRGETQYF; CDR3 DNA: TGCGCCAGCAGCTCGTCAGCGGGGAGGGGGGAGACCCAGTACTTC
D gene: TRBD2; V gene: TRBV27; clone size: few; J gene: TRBJ2-1; CDR3 length: 21; CDR3 protein: CASSFTGLAGIGRGSYNEQFF; CDR3 DNA: TGTGCCAGCAGCTTTACGGGACTAGCGGGGATAGGCAGGGGCTCCTACAATGAGCAGTTCTTC
D gene: .; V gene: TRBV6-1; clone size: few; J gene: TRBJ2-3; CDR3 length: 12; CDR3 protein: CASSEGGEAQYF; CDR3 DNA: TGTGCCAGCAGTGAAGGAGGGGAAGCGCAGTATTTT
D gene: .; V gene: TRBV10-1; clone size: many; J gene: TRBJ2-7; CDR3 length: 14; CDR3 protein: CASSELPSSSEQYF; CDR3 DNA: TGCGCCAGCAGTGAGCTCCCTAGTTCCTCCGAGCAGTACTTC
D gene: .; V gene: TRBV12-3/TRBV12-4; clone size: many; J gene: TRBJ1-1; CDR3 length: 12; CDR3 protein: CASTPEDSEAFF; CDR3 DNA: TGTGCCAGCACCCCAGAGGACAGCGAAGCTTTCTTT
D gene: .; V gene: TRBV28; clone size: few; J gene: TRBJ1-1; CDR3 length: 14; CDR3 protein: CASSLQARNTEAFF; CDR3 DNA: TGTGCCAGCAGTCTACAGGCCAGGAACACTGAAGCTTTCTTT
D gene: TRBD2; V gene: TRBV10-2; clone size: many; J gene: TRBJ2-7; CDR3 length: 11; CDR3 protein: CASSEGGEEYF; CDR3 DNA: TGCGCCAGCAGTGAGGGGGGGGAGGAGTACTTC
D gene: TRBD1; V gene: TRBV7-8; clone size: few; J gene: TRBJ2-1; CDR3 length: 13; CDR3 protein: CASRPGTGGSEFF; CDR3 DNA: TGTGCCAGCAGGCCCGGGACAGGGGGTAGCGAGTTCTTC
D gene: .; V gene: TRBV29-1; clone size: few; J gene: TRBJ2-5; CDR3 length: 14; CDR3 protein: CSVDAAASQETQYF; CDR3 DNA: TGCAGCGTTGATGCGGCAGCCTCACAAGAGACCCAGTACTTC
D gene: .; V gene: TRBV6-5; clone size: many; J gene: TRBJ2-5; CDR3 length: 13; CDR3 protein: CASSSGNQETQYF; CDR3 DNA: TGTGCCAGCAGTTCCGGGAACCAAGAGACCCAGTACTTC
D gene: .; V gene: TRBV7-6; clone size: many; J gene: TRBJ1-4; CDR3 length: 14; CDR3 protein: CASSLEGRGEKLFF; CDR3 DNA: TGTGCCAGCAGCTTGGAGGGGCGCGGTGAAAAACTGTTTTTT
D gene: .; V gene: TRBV6-5; clone size: many; J gene: TRBJ1-2; CDR3 length: 15; CDR3 protein: CASSNFFENPGGYTF; CDR3 DNA: TGTGCCAGCAGTAATTTTTTCGAGAATCCTGGCGGCTACACCTTC
D gene: TRBD1; V gene: TRBV4-1; clone size: many; J gene: TRBJ2-3; CDR3 length: 16; CDR3 protein: CASSLAGTGRADTQYF; CDR3 DNA: TGCGCCAGCAGCCTTGCCGGGACAGGGAGGGCAGATACGCAGTATTTT
D gene: TRBD1; V gene: TRBV9; clone size: .; J gene: TRBJ1-4; CDR3 length: 16; CDR3 protein: CASSLGQGAGNEKLFF; CDR3 DNA: TGTGCCAGCAGCCTGGGACAGGGGGCGGGTAATGAAAAACTGTTTTTT